The 3 T cell receptor beta chains listed next were all sequenced from one sample in a study of blood T cell repertoires in COVID-19. The table came from immunoSEQ multiplex PCR; TCRdb's copy has only in-frame clones and leaves some out. The sample records under 250,000 clones, approximately 85% being singletons. What was sequenced was PBMCs or T cells enriched from blood (not recorded which). The receptor source for this set is a woman aged 50 to 60 with acute COVID-19.

The J gene is TRBJ2-7, the V gene TRBV18, with a tentative D call TRBD1 (6 bases). The CDR3 contains 13 residues. The V and J ends lost 1 base and 4 bases respectively, with 8 bases between them. Germline CDR1 is KGHSH and CDR2 is LQKENI. The CDR3 nucleotides are TGTGCCAGCTCACCACGGGACAAGTACGAGCAGTACTTC. Amino acid sequence: CASSPRDKYEQYF.

This sequence joins TRBV19 and TRBJ1-5, with a tentative D call TRBD1 (5 bases). V lost 1 base to trimming and J lost 4 bases, with 17 bases between them. Germline V gene lookup returns CDR1 LNHDA and CDR2 SQIVND (reference sequence). The CDR3 totals 17 residues. This chain's CDR3 is CASSIGLLGPLNQPQHF. The DNA for the CDR3 is TGTGCCAGTAGTATAGGTCTTTTGGGGCCTTTAAATCAGCCCCAGCATTTT. Drawing the rest from reference TRBV19 and TRBJ1-5, the complete variable domain is DGGITQSPKYLFRKEGQNVTLSCEQNLNHDAMYWYRQDPGQGLRLIYYSQIVNDFQKGDIAEGYSVSREKKESFPLTVTSAQKNPTAFYLCASSIGLLGPLNQPQHFGDGTRLSIL.

The genes are TRBV11-1 and TRBJ1-1, with D unresolved. The CDR3 contains 14 residues. V was clipped by 4 bases and J by 1 base, with 10 bases between them. Germline CDR1 SGHAT, CDR2 FQDESV (reference sequence). The CDR3: CASSSTSGNTEAFF. The DNA of the CDR3 is TGTGCCAGCAGCTCCACGAGTGGGAACACTGAAGCTTTCTTT. Together with reference TRBV11-1 and TRBJ1-1, the CDR3 gives the full variable domain: EAEVAQSPRYKITEKSQAVAFWCDPISGHATLYWYRQILGQGPELLVQFQDESVVDDSQLPKDRFSAERLKGVDSTLKIQPAELGDSAMYLCASSSTSGNTEAFFGQGTRLTVV.